The rows below give T cell receptor beta chains drawn from one sample of a study of CD4+ T cells in melanoma. TCRdb keeps only in-frame clones here, not all; method: immunoSEQ multiplex PCR. The sample contains 13,000 or so clones, roughly three quarters of which appear only once. The sequenced material came from cells from a culture (not recorded whether cultured in vitro). All receptors come from a human donor with melanoma. Both conserved end residues are part of each CDR3. D genes are given only for firm matches. Size is omitted from some rows. Given values are once, few, many or a class for expanded clones.

clone size,V gene,D gene,J gene,CDR3 DNA,CDR3 protein
NA,TRBV7-9,TRBD2,TRBJ2-5,TGTGCCAGCAGCTCAACCGGGACTAGCGGGGGGGCGGAGACCCAGTACTTC,CASSSTGTSGGAETQYF
NA,TRBV7-8,NA,TRBJ1-2,TGTGCCAGCAGCTTAGACAGGGTTTATGGCTACACCTTC,CASSLDRVYGYTF
NA,TRBV30,TRBD2,TRBJ2-1,TGTGCCTGGAACCTAGCGGGGGGGCCCGTCAACAATGAGCAGTTCTTC,CAWNLAGGPVNNEQFF
NA,TRBV30,NA,TRBJ1-2,TGTGCCTGGAGTGCTTACAGTGGCTACACCTTC,CAWSAYSGYTF
NA,TRBV6-6,TRBD2,TRBJ2-1,TGTGCCAGCGCGGGACTAGCGGGGGGGTCTTTCAATGAGCAGTTCTTC,CASAGLAGGSFNEQFF
NA,TRBV18,TRBD1,TRBJ2-7,TGTGCCAGCTCACCTTCGGGACAGGGTCGCGAGCAGTACTTC,CASSPSGQGREQYF
NA,TRBV5-1,NA,TRBJ1-1,TGCGCCAGCAGCTTAGGGAGTTCGAACACTGAAGCTTTCTTT,CASSLGSSNTEAFF
NA,TRBV7-2,TRBD1,TRBJ1-1,TGTGCCAGCAGTTTCCAGGGGGCCACTGAAGCTTTCTTT,CASSFQGATEAFF
NA,TRBV18,NA,TRBJ2-7,TGTGCCAGCTCCCCCAGTCGTCCGGGGAGCTCCTACGAGCAGTACTTC,CASSPSRPGSSYEQYF
NA,TRBV7-3,NA,TRBJ2-7,TGTGCCAGCAGTCCCCGTCCGGGTCAGGGCGAGCAGTACTTC,CASSPRPGQGEQYF
NA,TRBV6-5,TRBD1,TRBJ1-1,TGTGCCAGCACCCCGGGACAGGGGTTTTTCTTT,CASTPGQGFFF
NA,TRBV6-5,NA,TRBJ1-5,TGTGCCAGCAGCCGCCACAGGGCCAGCAATCAGCCCCAGCATTTT,CASSRHRASNQPQHF
NA,TRBV19,NA,TRBJ1-3,TGTGCCAGTAGTATAAGGGATGGTTTGGACGGCAACTCTGGAAACACCATATATTTT,CASSIRDGLDGNSGNTIYF
NA,TRBV6-5,NA,TRBJ2-7,TGTGCCAGCAGTACCTCGTTGGGGCAGTACGAGCAGTACTTC,CASSTSLGQYEQYF
NA,TRBV11-2,NA,TRBJ2-5,TGTGCCAGCAGCCTTGGGTCGTGGGCGGGAGAGACCCAGTACTTC,CASSLGSWAGETQYF
NA,TRBV9,TRBD1,TRBJ1-2,TGTGCCAGCAGCGTAGGGGCAGGGGGACGTAACTATGGCTACACCTTC,CASSVGAGGRNYGYTF
NA,TRBV2,NA,TRBJ1-4,TGTGCCAGCAGCTGGGGGAGGGGCCCTTCCGAAAAACTGTTTTTT,CASSWGRGPSEKLFF
few,TRBV18,TRBD1,TRBJ2-1,TGTGCCAGCTCACAAACTTCCGGGACAGGTTTTATTACGCAGTTCTTC,CASSQTSGTGFITQFF
NA,TRBV18,NA,TRBJ2-1,TGTGCCAGCTCACCTCAGAAGGGCAATGAGCAGTTCTTC,CASSPQKGNEQFF
NA,TRBV10-3,TRBD1,TRBJ1-2,TGTGCCATCAGTGCCGACGACAGGGGGCGACCAGCTAACTATGGCTACACCTTC,CAISADDRGRPANYGYTF
NA,TRBV6-6,NA,TRBJ2-2,TGTGCCAGCAGTCCGGGGGACCGGGAGCTGTTTTTT,CASSPGDRELFF
NA,TRBV19,NA,TRBJ2-5,TGTGCCAGTAGTGGGGGAGGTCGGGCCGGGGCCCGGCCTGTGGAGACCCAGTACTTC,CASSGGGRAGARPVETQYF
NA,TRBV5-1,NA,TRBJ2-3,TGCGCCAGCAGCTTGCAGGGGCGAAGCACAGATACGCAGTATTTT,CASSLQGRSTDTQYF
NA,TRBV29-1,TRBD1,TRBJ2-6,TGCAGCGCAGCGGACAGGGTCGGGGCCAACGTCCTGACTTTC,CSAADRVGANVLTF
few,TRBV7-9,NA,TRBJ2-7,TGTGCCAGCAGCTTAATGGGTGGGCTCCGGAGACCGAATACCTACGAGCAGTACTTC,CASSLMGGLRRPNTYEQYF
NA,TRBV7-3,TRBD2,TRBJ2-3,TGTGCCAGCAGCACCGGGACTAGCGGGGGGGTGGATACGCAGTATTTT,CASSTGTSGGVDTQYF
NA,TRBV19,NA,TRBJ2-7,TGTGCCAGTCGCTCATACGACTCCTACGAGCAGTACTTC,CASRSYDSYEQYF
few,TRBV29-1,TRBD1,TRBJ1-5,TGCAGCGTTTCCGGGACAGAAGATCAGCCCCAGCATTTT,CSVSGTEDQPQHF
NA,TRBV11-2,NA,TRBJ2-7,TGTGCCAGCAGCTTAATACAGGGAACCTACGAGCAGTACTTC,CASSLIQGTYEQYF
NA,TRBV5-6,TRBD2,TRBJ2-5,TGTGCCAGCAGCTTTAGCGGGGGGGCTCGGGAGACCCAGTACTTC,CASSFSGGARETQYF
NA,TRBV11-2,TRBD2,TRBJ2-1,TGTGCCAGCAGCCCTGGACTAGCGTCCTACAATGAGCAGTTCTTC,CASSPGLASYNEQFF
NA,TRBV4-1,NA,TRBJ1-1,TGCGCCAGCAGCCAAGATGGGCGGTACAACACTGAAGCTTTCTTT,CASSQDGRYNTEAFF
NA,TRBV7-8,NA,TRBJ1-5,TGTGCCAGTGGGGGGAGCAATCAGCCCCAGCATTTT,CASGGSNQPQHF
NA,TRBV7-9,NA,TRBJ2-3,TGTGCCAGCAGCTTACCCGTGGGGGGGGCTGTCACAGATACGCAGTATTTT,CASSLPVGGAVTDTQYF
NA,TRBV4-2,NA,TRBJ1-4,TGTGCCAGCAGCCCCCCCCCGGATCATGAAAAACTGTTTTTT,CASSPPPDHEKLFF
NA,TRBV7-8,NA,TRBJ2-3,TGTGCCGGGGGGGGCCTGGCCTGGGATACGCAGTATTTT,CAGGGLAWDTQYF
NA,TRBV6-6,NA,TRBJ1-5,TGTGCCAGCAGTTACGGGAGGACAAATCAGCCCCAGCATTTT,CASSYGRTNQPQHF
NA,TRBV29-1,TRBD2,TRBJ2-5,TGCAGCGTTGGCCTCGTGCAGCGGGGGGGATGGATGGAGACCCAGTACTTC,CSVGLVQRGGWMETQYF
NA,TRBV7-8,NA,TRBJ2-1,TGTGCCAGCAGCCCCCCCCTCCGACTAGGGGGCTACAATGAGCAGTTCTTC,CASSPPLRLGGYNEQFF
NA,TRBV4-1,NA,TRBJ2-5,TGCGCCAGCAGCCAACTTGGGGGGGCCCTGCCCCAGTACTTC,CASSQLGGALPQYF
NA,TRBV5-1,NA,TRBJ1-2,TGCGCCAGCAGCTTGACGTATAGGGATAACTATGGCTACACCTTC,CASSLTYRDNYGYTF
NA,TRBV5-5,NA,TRBJ1-4,TGTGCCAGCAGCCCGCTTGGGGAAGGCGAAAAACTGTTTTTT,CASSPLGEGEKLFF
NA,TRBV5-1,NA,TRBJ2-2,TGCGCCAGCAGCTTGGTGTCGGGGGCCTCGAACACCGGGGAGCTGTTTTTT,CASSLVSGASNTGELFF
NA,TRBV19,TRBD1,TRBJ1-1,TGTGCCAGTAGTGCACAGGGGGGAGACGCTTTCTTT,CASSAQGGDAFF
NA,TRBV7-9,TRBD1,TRBJ1-5,TGTGCCAGCAGTCGGGACAGCCATCAGCCCCAGCATTTT,CASSRDSHQPQHF
NA,TRBV7-9,NA,TRBJ2-5,TGTGCCAGCAGCCCCAAGCGGGCCGACCAAGAGACCCAGTACTTC,CASSPKRADQETQYF
once,TRBV5-3,NA,TRBJ1-2,TGTGCCAGAAGCCCAGAAGCACCGATACCCGCGTGCTACACCTTC,CARSPEAPIPACYTF
NA,TRBV6-6,TRBD1,TRBJ1-2,TGTGCCAGCAGTGGGACAGGGGATCCGGACTATGGCTACACCTTC,CASSGTGDPDYGYTF
NA,TRBV18,NA,TRBJ2-5,TGTGCCAGCTCACCGGGAATAAGGCAAGAGACCCAGTACTTC,CASSPGIRQETQYF
NA,TRBV4-1,NA,TRBJ1-2,TGCGCCAGCAGCCGGACCCCCCGGGGAGGGGGCTACACCTTC,CASSRTPRGGGYTF
NA,TRBV30,NA,TRBJ2-7,TGTGCCTGGAGTGTACCTGGCTACGAGCAGTACTTC,CAWSVPGYEQYF
few,TRBV7-9,TRBD2,TRBJ2-3,TGTGCCAGCAGCCCTGACCGCGGGGGGAGCACAGATACGCAGTATTTT,CASSPDRGGSTDTQYF
NA,TRBV2,NA,TRBJ1-5,TGTGCCAGCAGTCGTTCAGGGTGGATGCAGCCCCAGCATTTT,CASSRSGWMQPQHF
NA,TRBV2,NA,TRBJ1-2,TGTGCCAGCAGGGGGACCGTGTCCTATGGCTACACCTTC,CASRGTVSYGYTF
few,TRBV7-3,NA,TRBJ2-6,TGTGCCAGCAGCCAACGGGCAGGCTCTGGGGCCAACGTCCTGACTTTC,CASSQRAGSGANVLTF
NA,TRBV11-3,NA,TRBJ1-1,TGTGCCAGCAGCCCAGGTGTGGGTATGAACACTGAAGCTTTCTTT,CASSPGVGMNTEAFF
NA,TRBV5-1,TRBD2,TRBJ2-1,TGCGCCAGCGGCGCCCGGACTAGCGGCTACAATGAGCAGTTCTTC,CASGARTSGYNEQFF